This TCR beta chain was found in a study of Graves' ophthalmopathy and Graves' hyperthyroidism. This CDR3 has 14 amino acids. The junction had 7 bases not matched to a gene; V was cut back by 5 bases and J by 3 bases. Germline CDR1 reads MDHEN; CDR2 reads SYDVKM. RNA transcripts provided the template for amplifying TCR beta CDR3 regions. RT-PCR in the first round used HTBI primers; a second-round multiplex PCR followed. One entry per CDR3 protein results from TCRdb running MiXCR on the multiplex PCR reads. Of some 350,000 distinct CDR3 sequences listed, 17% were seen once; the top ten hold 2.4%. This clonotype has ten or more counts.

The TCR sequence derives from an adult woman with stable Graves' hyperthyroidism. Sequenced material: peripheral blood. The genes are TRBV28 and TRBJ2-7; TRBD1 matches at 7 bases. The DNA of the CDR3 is TGTGCCAGCAGTCCCGACAGGGATTACTACGAGCAGTACTTC. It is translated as CASSPDRDYYEQYF.